Listed below are T cell receptor beta chains from one sample, sequenced in a study of T cell repertoires and Cas9 in healthy adults. Sequenced by immunoSEQ multiplex PCR; TCRdb stores in-frame clones only, minus some. Here the sample spans about 15,000 clones, around nine tenths being singletons. The specimen sequenced was Tregs (CD4+, CD25+, CD127-, CD137-, CD154-) from PBMCs; culture status not recorded. Receptors were obtained from a human donor in good health. The CDR3 runs from the conserved cysteine through the conserved F or W. The order of the fields is D gene, V gene, clone size, J gene, CDR3 DNA, CDR3 protein. D genes are given only for firm matches. The size field is filled for only some rows; it gives once, few, many or a size class.

-	TRBV30	-	TRBJ1-6	TGTGCCTGGAGTTATGGACTGATTCTTTCACCCCTCCACTTT	CAWSYGLILSPLHF
-	TRBV15	-	TRBJ2-3	TGTGCCACCAGCAGAGGTGCCCGTTATACGCAGTATTTT	CATSRGARYTQYF
-	TRBV4-2	-	TRBJ2-1	TGTGCCAGCAGAAAAAATACTGGGCGTCAAGCCGAGCAGTTCTTC	CASRKNTGRQAEQFF
-	TRBV28	once	TRBJ2-6	TGTGCCAGCCGCCCTACGAGGGGCTTTGGGGCCAACGTCCTGACTTTC	CASRPTRGFGANVLTF
-	TRBV2	-	TRBJ1-2	TGTGCCAGCAGTGAAGGCACTCCATCAAGACATGGCTACACCTTC	CASSEGTPSRHGYTF
TRBD2	TRBV9	-	TRBJ2-7	TGTGCCAGCAGCACTCTAGCGGGGGGTTACGAGCAGTACTTC	CASSTLAGGYEQYF
-	TRBV27	-	TRBJ1-2	TGTGCCAGCAGTTTATCACCAGTTATTAACTATGGCTACACCTTC	CASSLSPVINYGYTF
-	TRBV5-1	-	TRBJ2-3	TGCGCCAGCAGCTTGGTCATGGGGGCAATCACAGATACGCAGTATTTT	CASSLVMGAITDTQYF
-	TRBV11-2	-	TRBJ2-7	TGTGCCAGCTCTCCCGGGACACAACTCTACGAGCAGTACTTC	CASSPGTQLYEQYF
TRBD2	TRBV19	-	TRBJ2-1	TGTGCCAGTAGTATCGGACTAGCGGGGGCCTACAATGAGCAGTTCTTC	CASSIGLAGAYNEQFF
-	TRBV10-3	-	TRBJ2-2	TGTGCCATCAGTGATACCGGACAGACCACCGGGGAGCTGTTTTTT	CAISDTGQTTGELFF
-	TRBV10-3	few	TRBJ1-4	TGTGCCATCAGTGGATCGGGACAAAATGAAAAACTGTTTTTT	CAISGSGQNEKLFF
-	TRBV30	-	TRBJ1-1	TGTGCCTGGAGGGCAGGAGTGAACACTGAAGCTTTCTTT	CAWRAGVNTEAFF
-	TRBV29-1	-	TRBJ2-3	TGCAGCGTTGTTCGGGACTCAGATACGCAGTATTTT	CSVVRDSDTQYF
-	TRBV6-1	-	TRBJ2-6	TGTGCCACCAGTTCTGGGGCCAACGTCCTGACTTTC	CATSSGANVLTF
-	TRBV29-1	-	TRBJ1-2	TGCAGCGCGGGAGGCCAGGACTATGGCTACACCTTC	CSAGGQDYGYTF
-	TRBV10-3	-	TRBJ1-2	TGTGCCATCAGAGGGGACATTAACTATGGCTACACCTTC	CAIRGDINYGYTF
-	TRBV7-8	once	TRBJ1-4	TGTGCCAGCAGCCCGATTACAGGGACTACAACTAATGAAAAACTGTTTTTT	CASSPITGTTTNEKLFF
-	TRBV5-1	once	TRBJ2-5	TGCGCCAGCAGCTTGGACCCGGTCCAAGAGACCCAGTACTTC	CASSLDPVQETQYF
TRBD2	TRBV6-5	-	TRBJ2-7	TGTGCCAGCAGTTATCTTAGCGGGGGGGCCCCCGAGCAGTACTTC	CASSYLSGGAPEQYF
-	TRBV5-6	-	TRBJ2-5	TGTGCCAGCAGCTTGTTTGGCTATCAAGAGACCCAGTACTTC	CASSLFGYQETQYF
-	TRBV7-2	-	TRBJ2-5	TGTGCCAGCAGCTTAGGAAACCAAGAGACCCAGTACTTC	CASSLGNQETQYF
-	TRBV5-1	-	TRBJ1-1	TGCGCCAGCAGCTCACCTATGAACACTGAAGCTTTCTTT	CASSSPMNTEAFF
TRBD1	TRBV7-9	-	TRBJ1-4	TGTGCCAGCAGCCAATTTGCTGGGACAGGGAATGAAAAACTGTTTTTT	CASSQFAGTGNEKLFF
-	TRBV2	-	TRBJ1-6	TGTGCCAGCAGTGAATTGGGGCAGGCTGTTAATTCACCCCTCCACTTT	CASSELGQAVNSPLHF
-	TRBV6-5	-	TRBJ1-3	TGTGCCAGCAGGGCCTTACCCTCTGGAAACACCATATATTTT	CASRALPSGNTIYF
-	TRBV6-5	-	TRBJ1-2	TGTGCCAGCAGTTACTCTGGTGGCAAGCAGGGCCATGGCTACACCTTC	CASSYSGGKQGHGYTF
TRBD1	TRBV7-2	-	TRBJ1-5	TGTGCCAGCAGCTCAAGGACAGGGGTTCAGCCCCAGCATTTT	CASSSRTGVQPQHF
TRBD2	TRBV7-9	-	TRBJ2-1	TGTGCCAGCTCGTATGGACTAGCGGGGGGGAGCTCCTACAATGAGCAGTTCTTC	CASSYGLAGGSSYNEQFF
TRBD1	TRBV6-5	-	TRBJ1-2	TGTGCCAGCGGTATACAGGGGAACTATGGCTACACCTTC	CASGIQGNYGYTF
-	TRBV6-1	-	TRBJ1-2	TGTGCCAGCTCAATGCGGGGGACTAACTATGGCTACACCTTC	CASSMRGTNYGYTF
-	TRBV5-1	-	TRBJ2-3	TGCGCCAGCAGCCAGGGACAATCTAGCACAGATACGCAGTATTTT	CASSQGQSSTDTQYF
-	TRBV28	-	TRBJ2-7	TGTGCCAGCAGTCAAGGGGCGAGCTACGAGCAGTACTTC	CASSQGASYEQYF
TRBD2	TRBV14	-	TRBJ2-3	TGTGCCAGCAGCCAAGATATTAGGACTAGCGTAGTCCCAGATACGCAGTATTTT	CASSQDIRTSVVPDTQYF
-	TRBV28	-	TRBJ1-6	TGTGCCAGCAGCCTCGGGATCCTATCCTATAATTCACCCCTCCACTTT	CASSLGILSYNSPLHF
-	TRBV10-3	-	TRBJ2-7	TGTGCCATCAGTGGGGACTTGCCCCCCTACGAGCAGTACTTC	CAISGDLPPYEQYF
-	TRBV6-1	-	TRBJ2-7	TGTGCCAGCAGTGATCTGCCAGTCGGGGGCTACGAGCAGTACTTC	CASSDLPVGGYEQYF
-	TRBV2	-	TRBJ1-5	TGCGCCAGCAGGGATGACTTTGGATACTATAGCAATCAGCCCCAGCATTTT	CASRDDFGYYSNQPQHF
-	TRBV7-2	once	TRBJ2-1	TGTGCCAGCAGTAGGGGGAGCGGGGCGAACTACAATGAGCAGTTCTTC	CASSRGSGANYNEQFF
TRBD1	TRBV28	-	TRBJ1-2	TGTGCCAGCAGGCCCGACAGGGGAACGAACTATGGCTACACCTTC	CASRPDRGTNYGYTF
TRBD2	TRBV5-1	-	TRBJ2-3	TGCGCCAGCAGCTTGGGTAGCGGGGGGGCCTATACGCAGTATTTT	CASSLGSGGAYTQYF
TRBD1	TRBV7-9	-	TRBJ2-2	TGTGCCAGCAGGCCCCCCTCCCGGGACAGGGATAACGGGGAGCTGTTTTTT	CASRPPSRDRDNGELFF
TRBD2	TRBV5-1	once	TRBJ2-3	TGCGCCAGCAGCGTCGGACTAGCGGGGGGCCTCACAGATACGCAGTATTTT	CASSVGLAGGLTDTQYF
TRBD1	TRBV11-2	-	TRBJ2-7	TGTGCCAGCAGCTTGATCGGGACAGGGGAGTTTTGGCAGTACTTC	CASSLIGTGEFWQYF